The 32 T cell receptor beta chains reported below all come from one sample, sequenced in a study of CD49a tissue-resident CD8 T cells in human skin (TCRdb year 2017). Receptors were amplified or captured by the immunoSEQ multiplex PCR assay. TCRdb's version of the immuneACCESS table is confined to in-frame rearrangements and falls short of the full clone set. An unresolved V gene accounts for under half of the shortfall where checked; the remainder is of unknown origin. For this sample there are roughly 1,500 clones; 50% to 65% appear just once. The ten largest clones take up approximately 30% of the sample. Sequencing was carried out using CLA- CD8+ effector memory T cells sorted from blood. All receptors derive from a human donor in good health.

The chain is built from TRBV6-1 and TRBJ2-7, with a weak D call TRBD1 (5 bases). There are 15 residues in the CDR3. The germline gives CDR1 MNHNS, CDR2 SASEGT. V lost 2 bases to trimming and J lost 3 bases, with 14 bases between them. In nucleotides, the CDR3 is TGTGCCAGCAGTGAACGTGTGACAGAGTACTACGAGCAGTACTTC. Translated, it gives CASSERVTEYYEQYF.

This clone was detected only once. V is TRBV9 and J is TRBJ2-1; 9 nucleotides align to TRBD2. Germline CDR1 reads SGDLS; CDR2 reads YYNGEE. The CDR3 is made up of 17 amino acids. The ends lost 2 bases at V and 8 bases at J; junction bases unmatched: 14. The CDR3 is CASSVSFGASGIYEQFF. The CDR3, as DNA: TGTGCCAGCAGCGTCAGTTTCGGGGCTAGCGGGATCTATGAGCAGTTCTTC. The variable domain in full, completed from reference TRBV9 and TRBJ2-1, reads DSGVTQTPKHLITATGQRVTLRCSPRSGDLSVYWYQQSLDQGLQFLIQYYNGEERAKGNILERFSAQQFPDLHSELNLSSLELGDSALYFCASSVSFGASGIYEQFFGPGTRLTVL.

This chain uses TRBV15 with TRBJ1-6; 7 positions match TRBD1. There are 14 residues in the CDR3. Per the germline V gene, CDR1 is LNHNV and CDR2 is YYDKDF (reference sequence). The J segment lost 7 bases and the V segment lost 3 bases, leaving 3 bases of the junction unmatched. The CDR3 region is CATSSDRENSPLHF. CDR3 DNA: TGTGCCACCAGCAGCGACAGGGAGAATTCACCCCTCCACTTT.

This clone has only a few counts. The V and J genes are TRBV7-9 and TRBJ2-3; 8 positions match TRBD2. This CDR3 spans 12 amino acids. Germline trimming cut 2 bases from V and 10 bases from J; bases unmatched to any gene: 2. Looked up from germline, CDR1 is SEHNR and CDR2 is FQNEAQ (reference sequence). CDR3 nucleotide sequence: TGTGCCAGCAGCTTAAGCGGGAGATCGCAGTATTTT. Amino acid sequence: CASSLSGRSQYF. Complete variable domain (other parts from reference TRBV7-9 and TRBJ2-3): DTGVSQNPRHKITKRGQNVTFRCDPISEHNRLYWYRQTLGQGPEFLTYFQNEAQLEKSRLLSDRFSAERPKGSFSTLEIQRTEQGDSAMYLCASSLSGRSQYFGPGTRLTVL.

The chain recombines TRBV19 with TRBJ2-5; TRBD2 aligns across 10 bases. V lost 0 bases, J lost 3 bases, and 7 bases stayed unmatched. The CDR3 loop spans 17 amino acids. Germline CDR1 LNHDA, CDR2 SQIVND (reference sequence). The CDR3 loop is CASSIDIGTSVKETQYF. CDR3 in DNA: TGTGCCAGTAGTATAGATATCGGGACTAGCGTTAAAGAGACCCAGTACTTC.

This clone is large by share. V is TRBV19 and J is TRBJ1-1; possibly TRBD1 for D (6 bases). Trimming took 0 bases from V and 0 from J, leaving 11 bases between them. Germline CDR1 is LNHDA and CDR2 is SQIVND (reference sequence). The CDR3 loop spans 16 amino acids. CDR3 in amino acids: CASSIDPTGMNTEAFF. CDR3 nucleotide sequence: TGTGCCAGTAGTATAGACCCGACAGGAATGAACACTGAAGCTTTCTTT.

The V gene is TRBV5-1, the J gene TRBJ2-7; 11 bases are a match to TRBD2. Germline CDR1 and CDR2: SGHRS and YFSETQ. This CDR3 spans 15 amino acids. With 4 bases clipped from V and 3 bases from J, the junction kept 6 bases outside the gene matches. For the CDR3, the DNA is TGCGCCAGCAGCCCCGGGACTAGCGGAATCTACGAGCAGTACTTC. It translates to CASSPGTSGIYEQYF.

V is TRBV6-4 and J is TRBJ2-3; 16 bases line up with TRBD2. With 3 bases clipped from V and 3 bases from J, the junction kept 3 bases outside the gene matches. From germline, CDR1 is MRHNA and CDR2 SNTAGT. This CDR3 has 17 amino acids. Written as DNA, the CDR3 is TGTGCCAGCAGTGAGGGACTAGCGGGAGGGTCGACAGATACGCAGTATTTT. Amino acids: CASSEGLAGGSTDTQYF.

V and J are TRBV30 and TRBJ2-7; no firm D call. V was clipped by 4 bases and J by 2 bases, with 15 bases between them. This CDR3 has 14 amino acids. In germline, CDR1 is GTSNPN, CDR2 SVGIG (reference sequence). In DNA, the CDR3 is TGTGCCTGGACCCCTCTCGCCGGAGCCTACGAGCAGTACTTC. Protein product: CAWTPLAGAYEQYF.

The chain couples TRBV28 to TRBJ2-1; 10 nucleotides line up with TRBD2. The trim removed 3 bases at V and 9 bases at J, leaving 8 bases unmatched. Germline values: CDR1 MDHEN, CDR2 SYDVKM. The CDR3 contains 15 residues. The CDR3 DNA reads TGTGCCAGCAGTTTCACCAGCGGGAGGGTGGGTGAGCAGTTCTTC. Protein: CASSFTSGRVGEQFF.

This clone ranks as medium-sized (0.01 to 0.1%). The CDR3 region is CASSGQGAIGEAFF. CDR3 nucleotides: TGTGCCAGCAGTGGACAGGGGGCTATAGGTGAAGCTTTCTTT. V is TRBV2 and J is TRBJ1-1; 10 bases line up with TRBD1. V lost 4 bases and J lost 7; bases outside the gene matches: 6. Germline values: CDR1 SNHLY, CDR2 FYNNEI. This CDR3 contains 14 residues.

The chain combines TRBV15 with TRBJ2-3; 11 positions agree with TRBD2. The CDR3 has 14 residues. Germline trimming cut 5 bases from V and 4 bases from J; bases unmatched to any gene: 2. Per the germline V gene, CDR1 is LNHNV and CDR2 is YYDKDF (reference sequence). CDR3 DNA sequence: TGTGCCACCAGCGGGGGACTAGCGGCAGATACGCAGTATTTT. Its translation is CATSGGLAADTQYF. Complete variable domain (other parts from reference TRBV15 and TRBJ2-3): DAMVIQNPRYQVTQFGKPVTLSCSQTLNHNVMYWYQQKSSQAPKLLFHYYDKDFNNEADTPDNFQSRRPNTSFCFLDIRSPGLGDTAMYLCATSGGLAADTQYFGPGTRLTVL.

The CDR3 sequence: CASSDFPGVDTGELFF. The CDR3 DNA sequence: TGTGCCAGCAGTGACTTCCCGGGAGTAGACACCGGGGAGCTGTTTTTT. V usage is TRBV6-4 and J usage is TRBJ2-2; a possible D gene is TRBD2 (6 bases). The CDR3 totals 16 residues. Trimming stripped 1 base from V and 3 bases from J, with 12 bases between. Germline V gives CDR1 MRHNA, CDR2 SNTAGT.

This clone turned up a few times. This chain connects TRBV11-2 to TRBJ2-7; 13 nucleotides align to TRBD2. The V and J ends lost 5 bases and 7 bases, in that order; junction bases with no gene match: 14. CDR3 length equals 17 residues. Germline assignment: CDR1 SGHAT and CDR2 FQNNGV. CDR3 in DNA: TGTGCCAGCAGCATCGAACCCGGACTAGCGGGAGCTCGGGAGCAGTACTTC. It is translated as CASSIEPGLAGAREQYF.

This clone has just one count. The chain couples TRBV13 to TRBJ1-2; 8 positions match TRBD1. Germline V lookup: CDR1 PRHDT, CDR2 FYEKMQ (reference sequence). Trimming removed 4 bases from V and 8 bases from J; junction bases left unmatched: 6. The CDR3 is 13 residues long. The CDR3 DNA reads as TGTGCCAGCAGCTCCAGGACAGGGAACGGCTACACCTTC. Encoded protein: CASSSRTGNGYTF.

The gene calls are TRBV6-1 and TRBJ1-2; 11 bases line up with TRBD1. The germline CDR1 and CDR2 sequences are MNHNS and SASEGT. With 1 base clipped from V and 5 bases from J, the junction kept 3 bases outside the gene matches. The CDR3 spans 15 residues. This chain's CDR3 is CASSEVGTGGYGYTF. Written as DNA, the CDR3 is TGTGCCAGCAGTGAAGTTGGGACAGGGGGATATGGCTACACCTTC.

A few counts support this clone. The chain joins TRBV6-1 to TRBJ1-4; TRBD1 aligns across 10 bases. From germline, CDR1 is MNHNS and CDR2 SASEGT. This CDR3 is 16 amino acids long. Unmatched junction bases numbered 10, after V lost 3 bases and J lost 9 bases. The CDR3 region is CASSEEETGGSKKLFF. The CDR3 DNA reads TGTGCCAGCAGTGAGGAGGAGACAGGGGGCTCCAAAAAACTGTTTTTT.

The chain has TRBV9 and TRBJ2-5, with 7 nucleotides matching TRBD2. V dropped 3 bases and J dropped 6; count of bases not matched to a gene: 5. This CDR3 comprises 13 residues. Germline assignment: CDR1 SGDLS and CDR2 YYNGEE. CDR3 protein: CASSGTSQKTQYF. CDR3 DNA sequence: TGTGCCAGCAGCGGGACTAGTCAGAAGACCCAGTACTTC.

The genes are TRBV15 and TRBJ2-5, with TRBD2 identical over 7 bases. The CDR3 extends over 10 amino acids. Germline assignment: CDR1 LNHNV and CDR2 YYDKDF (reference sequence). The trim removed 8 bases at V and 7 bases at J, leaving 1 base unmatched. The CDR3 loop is CATGEGTQYF. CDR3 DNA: TGTGCCACCGGGGAGGGGACCCAGTACTTC.

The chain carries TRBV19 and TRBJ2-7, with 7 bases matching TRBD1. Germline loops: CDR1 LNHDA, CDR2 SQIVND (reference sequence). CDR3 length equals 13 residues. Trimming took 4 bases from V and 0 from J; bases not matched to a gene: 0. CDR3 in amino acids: CASSRDSSYEQYF. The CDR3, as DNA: TGTGCCAGTAGTAGGGACAGCTCCTACGAGCAGTACTTC.

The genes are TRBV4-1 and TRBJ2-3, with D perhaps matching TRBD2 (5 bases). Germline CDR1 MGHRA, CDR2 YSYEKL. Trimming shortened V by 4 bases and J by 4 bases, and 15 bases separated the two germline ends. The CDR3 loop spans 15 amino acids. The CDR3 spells CASSLSSSSPDTQYF. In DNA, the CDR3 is TGCGCCAGCAGCCTTTCATCTAGCTCCCCAGATACGCAGTATTTT.

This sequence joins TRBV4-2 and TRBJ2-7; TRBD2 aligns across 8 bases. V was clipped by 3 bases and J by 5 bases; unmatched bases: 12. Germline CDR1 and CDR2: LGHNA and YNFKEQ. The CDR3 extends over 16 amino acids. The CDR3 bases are TGTGCCAGCAGCCAGCTGGCGGGGGGAGGTAGTGACGAGCAGTACTTC. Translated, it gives CASSQLAGGGSDEQYF.

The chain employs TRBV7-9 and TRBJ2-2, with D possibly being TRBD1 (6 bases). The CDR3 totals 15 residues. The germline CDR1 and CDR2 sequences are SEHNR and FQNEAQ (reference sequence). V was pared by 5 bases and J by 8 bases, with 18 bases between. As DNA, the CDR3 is TGTGCCAGCAGCCCGACTGCTACAGGGTCGGGGGAGCTGTTTTTT. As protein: CASSPTATGSGELFF.

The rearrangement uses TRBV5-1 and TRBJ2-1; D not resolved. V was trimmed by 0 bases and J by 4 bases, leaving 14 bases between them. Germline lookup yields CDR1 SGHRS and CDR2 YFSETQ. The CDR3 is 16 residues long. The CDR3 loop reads CASSLGLARRYNEQFF. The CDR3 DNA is TGCGCCAGCAGCTTGGGCTTGGCGCGGAGATACAATGAGCAGTTCTTC.

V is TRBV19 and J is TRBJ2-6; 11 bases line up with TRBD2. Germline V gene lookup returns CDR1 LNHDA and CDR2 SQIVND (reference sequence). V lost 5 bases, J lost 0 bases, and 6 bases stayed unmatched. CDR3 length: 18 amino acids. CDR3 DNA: TGTGCCAGTAGTTCAGGGACTAGCGGACCCTCTGGGGCCAACGTCCTGACTTTC. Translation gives CASSSGTSGPSGANVLTF.

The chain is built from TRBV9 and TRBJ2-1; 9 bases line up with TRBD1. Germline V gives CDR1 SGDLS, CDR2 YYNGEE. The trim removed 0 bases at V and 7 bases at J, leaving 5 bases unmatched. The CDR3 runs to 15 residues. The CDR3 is CASSVEGGQGNEQFF. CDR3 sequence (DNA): TGTGCCAGCAGCGTAGAAGGGGGACAGGGAAATGAGCAGTTCTTC.

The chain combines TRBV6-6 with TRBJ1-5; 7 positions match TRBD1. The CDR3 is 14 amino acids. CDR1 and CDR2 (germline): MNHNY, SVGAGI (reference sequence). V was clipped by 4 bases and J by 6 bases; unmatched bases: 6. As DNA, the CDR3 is TGTGCCAGCAGTTCAACAGGGGAGGCTCAGCCCCAGCATTTT. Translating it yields CASSSTGEAQPQHF.

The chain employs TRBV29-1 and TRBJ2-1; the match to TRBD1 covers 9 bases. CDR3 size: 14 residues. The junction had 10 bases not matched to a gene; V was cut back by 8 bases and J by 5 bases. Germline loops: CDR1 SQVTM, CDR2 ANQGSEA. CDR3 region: CSSAGTGKHNEQFF. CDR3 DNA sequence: TGCAGCTCTGCCGGGACAGGGAAGCACAATGAGCAGTTCTTC.

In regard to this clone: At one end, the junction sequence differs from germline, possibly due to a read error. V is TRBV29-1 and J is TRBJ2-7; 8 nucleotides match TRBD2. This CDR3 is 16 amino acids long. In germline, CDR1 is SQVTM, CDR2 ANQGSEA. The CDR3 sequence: CSVEGKSGGSSYEQYF. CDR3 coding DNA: TGCAGCGTGGAAGGGAAGTCGGGAGGGAGCTCCTACGAGCAGTACTTC.

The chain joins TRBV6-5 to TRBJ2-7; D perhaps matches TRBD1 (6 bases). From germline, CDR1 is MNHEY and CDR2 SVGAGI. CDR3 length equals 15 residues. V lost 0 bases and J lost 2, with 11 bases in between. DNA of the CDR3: TGTGCCAGCAGTTACTCTACAGGGAGCCCCTACGAGCAGTACTTC. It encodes CASSYSTGSPYEQYF.

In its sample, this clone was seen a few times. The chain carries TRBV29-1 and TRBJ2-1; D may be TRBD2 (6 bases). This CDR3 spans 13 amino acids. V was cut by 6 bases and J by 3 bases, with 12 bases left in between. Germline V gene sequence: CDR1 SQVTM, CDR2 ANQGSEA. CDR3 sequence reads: CSVASVDYNEQFF. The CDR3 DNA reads TGCAGCGTCGCTAGCGTCGACTACAATGAGCAGTTCTTC.

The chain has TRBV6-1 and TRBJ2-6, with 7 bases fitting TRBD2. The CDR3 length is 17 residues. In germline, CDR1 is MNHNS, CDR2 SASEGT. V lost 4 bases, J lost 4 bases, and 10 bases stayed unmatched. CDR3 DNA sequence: TGTGCCAGCAGTGGGCGGGGAGGGGAGACAGGGGCCAACGTCCTGACTTTC. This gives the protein CASSGRGGETGANVLTF.